This T cell receptor beta chain is from a study of OX40 agonist ivuxolimab in advanced cancers. As for the study in general: Ivuxolimab is an agonistic anti-OX40 (CD134) antibody, and patients were treated with it. Hepatocellular carcinoma, melanoma, renal cell or head and neck cancer was diagnosed in the dose-escalation patients. Prior therapy, whether anti-PD-1, anti-PD-L1 or anti-CTLA-4, was allowed, and 40% had some.

This clone was seen once. Germline CDR1 and CDR2: ENHRY and SYGVKD. The CDR3 is 15 amino acids. Deletions cut 4 bases from V and 3 bases from J, with 13 bases between. Assay used: immunoSEQ multiplex PCR; TCRdb lists only in-frame clones, some missing. The data hold under 90,000 clones, with around 93% observed a single time. The specimen comprised CD4+ or CD8+ T cells sorted from blood, sampled in a trial of the OX40 agonist ivuxolimab. The receptor comes from an adult with an advanced solid tumor such as melanoma, head and neck, liver or kidney cancer. The rearrangement links TRBV10-3 to TRBJ1-5; no clear D gene. The CDR3 is CAISGSGSNNQPQHF. As DNA, the CDR3 is TGTGCCATCAGTGGGTCGGGGAGCAACAATCAGCCCCAGCATTTT.